This T cell receptor (beta chain) was recovered during a study of blood T cell repertoires in COVID-19. About the study: Samples representing acute and convalescent COVID-19 were sourced from the United States, Italy and Spain. PBMCs, B-cell-depleted T cells, or T cells provided the cDNA or gDNA that made up the material.

The CDR3 is 12 residues long. The V gene's germline CDR1 is MGHRA and CDR2 YSYEKL. V lost 1 base, J lost 6 bases, and 3 bases lay in between. In the original analysis: Reference gene primer amplification yielded estimated nucleated cell counts. Only in-frame clones appear in the TCRdb table, and some are missing; sequencing was by immunoSEQ multiplex PCR. V, J and clone size are taken as reported in that table, and D and trimming were inferred from the DNA itself. Of roughly 70,000 clones in the sample, around 80% are singletons; the top ten hold 4.8%. The genes are TRBV4-1 and TRBJ1-4; D ambiguous. Material: peripheral blood. This receptor was obtained from an elderly woman with active or convalescent COVID-19. CDR3 amino acids: CASSQAYEKLFF. CDR3 DNA: TGCGCCAGCAGCCAAGCTTATGAAAAACTGTTTTTT.